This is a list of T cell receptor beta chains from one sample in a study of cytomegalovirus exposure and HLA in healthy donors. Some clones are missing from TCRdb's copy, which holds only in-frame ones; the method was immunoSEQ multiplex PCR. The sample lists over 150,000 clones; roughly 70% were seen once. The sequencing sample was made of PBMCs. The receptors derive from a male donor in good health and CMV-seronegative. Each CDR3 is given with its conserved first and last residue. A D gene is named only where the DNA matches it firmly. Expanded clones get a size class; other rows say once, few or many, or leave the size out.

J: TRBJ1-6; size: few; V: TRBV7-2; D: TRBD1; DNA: TGTGCCAGCAGCTGGGGACAGGGGCGATCTTCACCCCTCCACTTT; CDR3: CASSWGQGRSSPLHF
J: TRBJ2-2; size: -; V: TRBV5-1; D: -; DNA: TGCGCCAGCAGCCCCGGCGGGACGAACACCGGGGAGCTGTTTTTT; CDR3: CASSPGGTNTGELFF
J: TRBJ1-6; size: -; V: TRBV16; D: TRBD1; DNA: TGTGCCAGCAGCCCACGACAGGGAGGCAATTCACCCCTCCACTTT; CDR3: CASSPRQGGNSPLHF
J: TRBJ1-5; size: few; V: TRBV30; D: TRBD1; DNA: TGTGCCTGGAGCAGCGGGGACAGGGGGCAGAGGAATCAGCCCCAGCATTTT; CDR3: CAWSSGDRGQRNQPQHF
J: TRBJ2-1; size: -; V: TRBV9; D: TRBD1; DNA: TGTGCCAGCACGGCAGACAGGGCCTGGTCCAATGAGCAGTTCTTC; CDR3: CASTADRAWSNEQFF
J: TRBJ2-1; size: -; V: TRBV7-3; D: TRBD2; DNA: TGTGCCAGCAGCTCGACGGGACTAGCGAATGAGCAGTTCTTC; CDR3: CASSSTGLANEQFF
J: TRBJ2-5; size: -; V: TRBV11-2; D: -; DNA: TGTGCCAGCAGCTTAGCGGGGGGCAGGGAGACCCAGTACTTC; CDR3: CASSLAGGRETQYF
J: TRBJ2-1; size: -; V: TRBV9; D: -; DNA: TGTGCCAGCAGCCCTCCCGTTCTTGGGAGCTCCTACAATGAGCAGTTCTTC; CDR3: CASSPPVLGSSYNEQFF
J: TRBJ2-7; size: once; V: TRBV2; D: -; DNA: TGTGCCAGCAGTGAAGCGCCACCGGGACAAAAGGACGAGCAGTACTTC; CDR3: CASSEAPPGQKDEQYF
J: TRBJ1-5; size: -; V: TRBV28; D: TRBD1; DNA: TGTGCCAGCAGTTTGGGGACAGGGTGGAGTCAGCCCCAGCATTTT; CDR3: CASSLGTGWSQPQHF
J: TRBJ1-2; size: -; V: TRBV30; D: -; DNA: TGTGCCTGCCCTGTGGTGACTACTAACTATGGCTACACCTTC; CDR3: CACPVVTTNYGYTF
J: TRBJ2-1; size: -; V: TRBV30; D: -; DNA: TGTGCCTGGAGTGCAGGGGCCCGCTTCTTC; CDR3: CAWSAGARFF
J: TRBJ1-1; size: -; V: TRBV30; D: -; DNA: TGTGCCTGGACTCTCGGGGATGGGGACACTGAAGCTTTCTTT; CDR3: CAWTLGDGDTEAFF
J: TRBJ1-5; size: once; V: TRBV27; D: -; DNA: TGTGCCAGCAGTTTAGGAGCACTTGGGTGGCCCCAGCATTTT; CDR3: CASSLGALGWPQHF
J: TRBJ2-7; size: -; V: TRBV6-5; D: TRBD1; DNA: TGTGCCAGCGGCGTCAGGGGGCCCTACGAGCAGTACTTC; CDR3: CASGVRGPYEQYF
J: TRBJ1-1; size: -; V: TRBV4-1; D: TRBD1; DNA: TGCGCCAGCAGCCCACTGGGACAGCAGAACACTGAAGCTTTCTTT; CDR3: CASSPLGQQNTEAFF
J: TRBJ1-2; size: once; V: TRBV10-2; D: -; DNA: TGCGCCAGCACAATAGACAGGCCCTATGGCTACACCTTC; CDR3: CASTIDRPYGYTF
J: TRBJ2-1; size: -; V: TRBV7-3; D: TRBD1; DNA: TGTGCCAGCAGCAACGACAGGGGCTACAATGAGCAGTTCTTC; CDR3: CASSNDRGYNEQFF
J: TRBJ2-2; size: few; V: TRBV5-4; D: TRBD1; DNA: TGTGCCAGCAGCTTGCCGGGACAGCCGAACACCGGGGAGCTGTTTTTT; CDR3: CASSLPGQPNTGELFF
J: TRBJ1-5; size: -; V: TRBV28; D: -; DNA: TGTGCCAGCAGTCCCCCAAACAATCAGCCCCAGCATTTT; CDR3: CASSPPNNQPQHF
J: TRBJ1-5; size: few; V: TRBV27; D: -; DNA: TGTGCCAGCAGTTTATCCGGGGGGCATCAGCCCCAGCATTTT; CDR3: CASSLSGGHQPQHF
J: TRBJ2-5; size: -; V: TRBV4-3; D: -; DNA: TGCGCCAGCAGCCAAGAGGGGGGAGAAGAGACCCAGTACTTC; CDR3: CASSQEGGEETQYF
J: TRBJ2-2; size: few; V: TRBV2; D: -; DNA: TGTGCCAGCAGTGAATCCGTGGGAGGAATTAACACCGGGGAGCTGTTTTTT; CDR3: CASSESVGGINTGELFF